Shown below are 26 T cell receptor beta chains from a single sample sequenced in a study of cytomegalovirus exposure and HLA in healthy donors. Primers included in the PCR were 60 Vbeta and 13 Jbeta primers. Repertoires were generated with immunoSEQ multiplex PCR, while TCRdb's copy carries only in-frame clones and drops some. The sample yields 150,000 to 200,000 clones, nearly 70% seen once. Sequencing used PBMCs. The receptors here all came from a young man in good health and CMV-seropositive.

Only a few counts were recorded for this clone. V gene TRBV10-3 combines with J gene TRBJ2-1; 8 bases agree with TRBD2. In germline, CDR1 is ENHRY, CDR2 SYGVKD. The CDR3 totals 13 residues. V trimming: 8 bases; J trimming: 7 bases; junction bases outside the gene matches: 7. The CDR3 nucleotides read TGTGCCATCGGTAGCGGGACGGAGAATGAGCAGTTCTTC. Its translation is CAIGSGTENEQFF.

This sequence joins TRBV25-1 and TRBJ2-2; 14 nucleotides line up with TRBD2. CDR1 is MGHDK, CDR2 SYGVNS, per germline. The CDR3 has 18 residues. The ends lost 2 bases at V and 5 bases at J; junction bases unmatched: 7. The CDR3 DNA reads as TGTGCCAGCAGTGAACCGGGACTAGCGGGAGCGGGGACCGGGGAGCTGTTTTTT. Translation gives CASSEPGLAGAGTGELFF.

This clone occurred a few times. The chain couples TRBV28 to TRBJ2-7; D ambiguous. Germline CDR1 and CDR2: MDHEN and SYDVKM. The CDR3 has 14 residues. This CDR3 reads CAIRNGVETYEQYF. The CDR3 nucleotides are TGTGCTATCCGGAACGGAGTTGAGACCTACGAGCAGTACTTC.

This clone has just a few counts. The chain links TRBV7-9 to TRBJ1-4, with 7 positions matching TRBD1. The junction had 6 bases not matched to a gene; V was cut back by 5 bases and J by 3 bases. Germline V CDR1 and CDR2: SEHNR, FQNEAQ (reference sequence). This CDR3 has 15 residues. The CDR3 region is CASSRGDRSNEKLFF. CDR3 nucleotide sequence: TGTGCCAGCAGCCGCGGGGACAGATCTAATGAAAAACTGTTTTTT.

This sequence joins TRBV13 and TRBJ2-1, with 10 bases identical to TRBD2. The CDR3 covers 15 residues. V gave up 4 bases and J gave up 8 bases; unmatched junction bases: 8. CDR1 is PRHDT and CDR2 is FYEKMQ in the germline V gene (reference sequence). In DNA, the CDR3 is TGTGCCAGCAGCTCGTACGGGACTAGCGAGCATGAGCAGTTCTTC. Protein: CASSSYGTSEHEQFF.

The chain couples TRBV30 to TRBJ2-5, with a possible D match to TRBD1 (6 bases). CDR3 size: 12 residues. The ends were cut back, 2 bases at V and 5 bases at J, with 9 bases in the middle. Germline loops: CDR1 GTSNPN, CDR2 SVGIG (reference sequence). The CDR3 region is CAWSQGFETQYF. The DNA of the CDR3 is TGTGCCTGGAGTCAGGGGTTTGAGACCCAGTACTTC.

The genes are TRBV12-5 and TRBJ2-7; TRBD2 matches 12 bases. The V gene's germline CDR1 is LGHNT and CDR2 FRNRAP. The CDR3 runs 18 residues. The trim removed 1 base at V and 5 bases at J, leaving 12 bases unmatched. The CDR3 protein is CASGLATGTSGRFDEQYF. The CDR3 nucleotides are TGTGCTAGTGGTTTGGCCACAGGCACTAGCGGGAGGTTCGACGAGCAGTACTTC.

The sample holds a few counts of this clone. The chain has TRBV6-5 and TRBJ2-5; possible D gene TRBD2, 5 bases. The CDR3 length is 13 residues. The germline CDR1 and CDR2 sequences are MNHEY and SVGAGI. The V gene lost 2 bases and the J gene lost 3 bases, with 7 bases spanning the gap. The CDR3 DNA follows: TGTGCCAGCAGTTACGGAGGCGAAGAGACCCAGTACTTC. Translation gives CASSYGGEETQYF.

The chain couples TRBV18 to TRBJ1-1; 7 nucleotides align to TRBD1. The germline gives CDR1 KGHSH, CDR2 LQKENI. V was clipped by 0 bases and J by 7 bases; unmatched bases: 5. The CDR3 is made up of 14 amino acids. Here the CDR3 DNA reads TGTGCCAGCTCACCACCGGCGGGACAGAATGAAGCTTTCTTT. Its protein product is CASSPPAGQNEAFF.

The V call is TRBV5-6, the J call TRBJ2-6; 7 bases map to TRBD1. The germline V gene has CDR1 SGHDT and CDR2 YYEEEE. The CDR3 contains 17 residues. Unmatched junction bases numbered 8, after V lost 4 bases and J lost 1 base. CDR3 nucleotides: TGTGCCAGCAGCATCCAAGGGGGCTTATCTGGGGCCAACGTCCTGACTTTC. Encoded protein: CASSIQGGLSGANVLTF.

This chain links TRBV18 with TRBJ2-5; the D gene is possibly TRBD1 (6 bases). Germline CDR1 is KGHSH and CDR2 is LQKENI. V was shortened by 4 bases and J by 3 bases, with 12 bases between the two germline ends. There are 14 residues in the CDR3. The CDR3 region has the DNA TGTGCCAGCTCACAGAATGCAGGGGAAGAGACCCAGTACTTC. It codes for CASSQNAGEETQYF.

This clone was recorded once. The chain combines TRBV11-2 with TRBJ1-3; D is possibly TRBD1 (6 bases). This CDR3 spans 18 amino acids. V lost 3 bases, J lost 6 bases, and 24 bases lay in between. Germline V gene data show CDR1 as SGHAT and CDR2 as FQNNGV. Here the CDR3 reads CASSFRGTTVTGENTIYF. The CDR3 coding sequence is TGTGCCAGCAGCTTTAGGGGGACGACCGTCACAGGTGAAAACACCATATATTTT. The variable domain in full, completed from reference TRBV11-2 and TRBJ1-3, reads EAGVAQSPRYKIIEKRQSVAFWCNPISGHATLYWYQQILGQGPKLLIQFQNNGVVDDSQLPKDRFSAERLKGVDSTLKIQPAKLEDSAVYLCASSFRGTTVTGENTIYFGEGSWLTVV.

The chain couples TRBV27 to TRBJ2-3; D is perhaps TRBD2 (6 bases). CDR3 length: 16 residues. Germline V gene lookup returns CDR1 MNHEY and CDR2 SMNVEV (reference sequence). V lost 5 bases to trimming and J lost 4 bases, with 19 bases between them. The CDR3 DNA reads TGTGCCAGCAGTACCCCTTTGCGGGGCCGGCCAGATACGCAGTATTTT. It encodes CASSTPLRGRPDTQYF.

The chain carries TRBV2 and TRBJ2-3, with TRBD2 identical over 11 bases. After removal of 8 bases from V and 2 bases from J, the junction contained 6 bases not matched to a gene. In germline, CDR1 is SNHLY, CDR2 FYNNEI. The CDR3 length is 15 residues. The CDR3 nucleotides are TGTGCCAGCGTACTAGCGGGAGTCCCCACAGATACGCAGTATTTT. Its protein is CASVLAGVPTDTQYF.

The chain has TRBV2 and TRBJ2-5; D not certain. Germline values: CDR1 SNHLY, CDR2 FYNNEI. The V end was cut by 3 bases, the J end by 5 bases, with 10 bases between. The CDR3 totals 13 residues. This CDR3 reads CASSDAKSETQYF. The CDR3, as DNA: TGTGCCAGCAGTGATGCGAAGTCGGAGACCCAGTACTTC.

V is TRBV4-1 and J is TRBJ2-5, with TRBD2 matching 7 bases. Germline CDR1 reads MGHRA; CDR2 reads YSYEKL. CDR3 length: 15 residues. V lost 4 bases to trimming and J lost 9 bases; unmatched junction nucleotides: 14. This chain's CDR3 is CASSPLERGLWAQYF. For the CDR3, the DNA is TGCGCCAGCAGCCCGCTTGAGCGGGGCCTCTGGGCCCAGTACTTC.

The V call is TRBV9, the J call TRBJ1-2; 7 positions agree with TRBD1. Germline assignment: CDR1 SGDLS and CDR2 YYNGEE. The CDR3 loop spans 19 amino acids. The junction had 22 bases not matched to a gene; V was cut back by 1 base and J by 7 bases. The CDR3 DNA is TGTGCCAGCAGCGTAAGGGGTCAAAATTCCAGGACAGGCGGCGGTGGCTACACCTTC. The encoded protein is CASSVRGQNSRTGGGGYTF. Together with reference TRBV9 and TRBJ1-2, the CDR3 gives the full variable domain: DSGVTQTPKHLITATGQRVTLRCSPRSGDLSVYWYQQSLDQGLQFLIQYYNGEERAKGNILERFSAQQFPDLHSELNLSSLELGDSALYFCASSVRGQNSRTGGGGYTFGSGTRLTVV.

This clone came up a few times. The V and J genes are TRBV28 and TRBJ2-3, with a tentative D call TRBD2 (6 bases). This CDR3 has 15 amino acids. Trimming took 3 bases from V and 1 from J, leaving 11 bases between them. In germline, CDR1 is MDHEN, CDR2 SYDVKM. The CDR3 region has the DNA TGTGCCAGCAGTTTCGGGGGTGCCGGCACAGATACGCAGTATTTT. The encoded protein is CASSFGGAGTDTQYF.

The chain carries TRBV15 and TRBJ1-2; weak D call: TRBD1 (5 bases). In germline, CDR1 is LNHNV, CDR2 YYDKDF (reference sequence). Trimming shortened V by 3 bases and J by 6 bases, and 11 bases separated the two germline ends. This CDR3 has 13 amino acids. CDR3: CATSSTGMDGYTF. The DNA of the CDR3 is TGTGCCACCAGCAGTACAGGTATGGATGGCTACACCTTC.

This sequence joins TRBV2 and TRBJ2-5; the D gene is possibly TRBD2 (5 bases). This CDR3 is built from 13 residues. Trimming left V 11 bases short and J 2 bases short, with 15 bases between. Germline V gene lookup returns CDR1 SNHLY and CDR2 FYNNEI. This CDR3 is CAALGGSQETQYF. CDR3 DNA sequence: TGTGCCGCCCTAGGAGGCTCTCAAGAGACCCAGTACTTC.

With respect to this clone: The junction departs from the called germline gene at one end, perhaps through a read error. The rearrangement links TRBV7-6 to TRBJ1-3; D is perhaps TRBD1 (5 bases). This CDR3 is 15 amino acids long. The germline CDR1 and CDR2 sequences are SGHVS and FNYEAQ. CDR3 protein: CASSPRSGSGNTISF. As DNA, the CDR3 is TGTGCCAGCAGCCCCAGGTCAGGGTCTGGAAACACCATATCTTTT.

The gene calls are TRBV11-2 and TRBJ2-7; D possibly corresponds to TRBD2 (6 bases). CDR3 size: 15 residues. The germline V gene has CDR1 SGHAT and CDR2 FQNNGV. V was cut by 0 bases and J by 0 bases, with 9 bases left in between. CDR3 in amino acids: CASSLDWDFSYEQYF. The CDR3 nucleotides read TGTGCCAGCAGCTTAGATTGGGACTTCTCCTACGAGCAGTACTTC.

This clone was observed a handful of times. The V call is TRBV10-3, the J call TRBJ2-7; D perhaps matches TRBD1 (6 bases). There are 15 residues in the CDR3. V dropped 2 bases and J dropped 0 bases, with 11 bases sitting between them. CDR1 is ENHRY, CDR2 SYGVKD, per germline. For the CDR3, the DNA is TGTGCCATCAGTGAGAAATGGGACACCTCCTACGAGCAGTACTTC. Protein sequence: CAISEKWDTSYEQYF.

This clone was observed once. The chain couples TRBV6-5 to TRBJ2-1, with 7 bases matching TRBD2. The CDR3 sequence is 14 residues long. Trimming cost V 5 bases and J 2 bases; bases outside gene matches: 3. Germline V gene data show CDR1 as MNHEY and CDR2 as SVGAGI. The CDR3 loop is CASSTGGTYNEQFF. Here the CDR3 DNA reads TGTGCCAGCAGTACGGGAGGCACCTACAATGAGCAGTTCTTC.

This clone was found once. The rearrangement uses TRBV28 and TRBJ2-3; TRBD2 is a possible D gene (6 bases). Trimming stripped 6 bases from V and 9 bases from J, with 19 bases between. The germline gives CDR1 MDHEN, CDR2 SYDVKM. The CDR3 covers 14 residues. CDR3 amino acids: CASRPILASRTQYF. CDR3 nucleotides: TGTGCCAGCAGACCGATCCTAGCGTCTAGGACGCAGTATTTT.

This clone was observed a few times. The DNA is left out, because the CDR3 cannot be placed on it with certainty; the CDR3 is given as TCRdb lists it. V gene TRBV2 combines with J gene TRBJ2-5; the table gives TRBD2 as D, unverified against the DNA. The CDR3 totals 16 residues, both ends included. CDR1 is SNHLY and CDR2 is FYNNEI in the germline V gene. CDR3 in amino acids: CASSTSSPRVRETQYF.